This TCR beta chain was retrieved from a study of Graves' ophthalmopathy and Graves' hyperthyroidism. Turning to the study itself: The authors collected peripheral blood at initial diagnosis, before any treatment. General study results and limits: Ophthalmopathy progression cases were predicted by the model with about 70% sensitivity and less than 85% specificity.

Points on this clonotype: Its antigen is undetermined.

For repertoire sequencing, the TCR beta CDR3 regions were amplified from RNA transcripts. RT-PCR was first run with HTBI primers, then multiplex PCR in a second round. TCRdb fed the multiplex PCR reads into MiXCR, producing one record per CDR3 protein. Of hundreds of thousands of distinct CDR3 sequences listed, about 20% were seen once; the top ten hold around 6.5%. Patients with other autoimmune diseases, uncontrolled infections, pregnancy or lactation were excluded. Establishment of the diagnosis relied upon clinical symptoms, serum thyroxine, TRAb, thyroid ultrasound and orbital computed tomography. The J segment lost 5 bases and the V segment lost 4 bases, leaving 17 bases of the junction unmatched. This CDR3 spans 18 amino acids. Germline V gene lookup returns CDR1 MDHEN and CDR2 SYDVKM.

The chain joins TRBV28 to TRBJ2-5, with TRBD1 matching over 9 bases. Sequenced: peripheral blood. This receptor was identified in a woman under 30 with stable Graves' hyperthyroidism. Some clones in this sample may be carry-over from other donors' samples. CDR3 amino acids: CASSYGQYRDRAQETQYF. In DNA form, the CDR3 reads TGTGCCAGCAGTTACGGGCAATACCGGGACAGGGCGCAGGAGACCCAGTACTTC.